One sample yielded the 29 T cell receptor beta chains listed below, sequenced in a study of cytomegalovirus exposure and HLA in healthy donors. 13 Jbeta primers and 60 Vbeta primers were used for the PCR. The repertoire was sequenced with immunoSEQ multiplex PCR; TCRdb's copy has only in-frame clones and lacks some. The table records about 180,000 clones, over 75% of them present only once. Source material: PBMCs. These receptors were taken from a woman in her forties or fifties in good health and CMV-seronegative.

There are a few counts of this clone. The chain has TRBV27 and TRBJ2-2; tentative D call: TRBD2 (6 bases). Trimming removed 7 bases from V and 3 bases from J, with 18 bases in between. CDR3 length equals 16 residues. Germline loops: CDR1 MNHEY, CDR2 SMNVEV (reference sequence). The CDR3: CASTSGTLRYTGELFF. The CDR3, as DNA: TGTGCCAGCACCTCCGGGACTCTAAGATACACCGGGGAGCTGTTTTTT.

The table lists this clone with a count of one. The CDR3 DNA is TGCGCCAGCAGCCAAGAAGGGGCTACAGATACGCAGTATTTT. Residues: CASSQEGATDTQYF. The chain combines TRBV4-1 with TRBJ2-3; weak D call: TRBD1 (5 bases). Trimming shortened V by 0 bases and J by 3 bases, and 7 bases separated the two germline ends. This CDR3 has 14 residues. Germline CDR1 MGHRA, CDR2 YSYEKL.

This chain uses TRBV4-1 with TRBJ2-1; D ambiguous. This CDR3 has 15 amino acids. The V gene's germline CDR1 is MGHRA and CDR2 YSYEKL. Deletions cut 2 bases from V and 4 bases from J, with 12 bases between. The CDR3 DNA sequence: TGCGCCAGCAGCCAATGGTACGGTGGTTACAATGAGCAGTTCTTC. Translating gives CASSQWYGGYNEQFF.

The V call is TRBV4-1, the J call TRBJ2-7, with no clear D. V was clipped by 2 bases and J by 2 bases, with 7 bases between them. The germline gives CDR1 MGHRA, CDR2 YSYEKL. This CDR3 has 13 residues. CDR3 nucleotide sequence: TGCGCCAGCAGCCAACACCAGACCTACGAGCAGTACTTC. Residues: CASSQHQTYEQYF.

This chain joins TRBV9 and TRBJ1-5; weak D call: TRBD1 (5 bases). The CDR3 contains 14 residues. CDR1 SGDLS and CDR2 YYNGEE come from the germline V gene. V dropped 0 bases and J dropped 6 bases, with 10 bases sitting between them. For the CDR3, the DNA is TGTGCCAGCAGCGTAGCAGGGTCGGGTCAGCCCCAGCATTTT. It translates to CASSVAGSGQPQHF.

The chain links TRBV6-6 to TRBJ2-7, with TRBD1 matching over 9 bases. CDR3 length equals 15 residues. Germline CDR1 reads MNHNY; CDR2 reads SVGAGI (reference sequence). V gave up 5 bases and J gave up 4 bases; unmatched junction bases: 9. CDR3 in DNA: TGTGCCAGCAGTCCGGCCGGGACAGGGCCTTACGAGCAGTACTTC. It yields the protein CASSPAGTGPYEQYF.

The chain has TRBV6-1 and TRBJ2-7; 7 bases are a match to TRBD2. Germline lookup yields CDR1 MNHNS and CDR2 SASEGT. V was pared by 10 bases and J by 6 bases, with 12 bases of the junction left unmatched. The CDR3 contains 13 residues. The chain's CDR3 is CATDRGREGEQYF. CDR3 DNA: TGTGCCACCGACCGGGGCAGGGAGGGCGAGCAGTACTTC.

This chain joins TRBV27 and TRBJ2-1; 12 positions agree with TRBD1. Germline CDR1 MNHEY, CDR2 SMNVEV (reference sequence). Trimming took 1 base from V and 7 from J; bases not matched to a gene: 11. The CDR3 consists of 18 residues. CDR3 in DNA: TGTGCCAGCAGTTTATTTTCTTTGGGGACAGGGGGCAAGAATGAGCAGTTCTTC. It yields the protein CASSLFSLGTGGKNEQFF.

This rearrangement joins TRBV10-3 to TRBJ2-3; D perhaps matches TRBD2 (5 bases). Germline values: CDR1 ENHRY, CDR2 SYGVKD. The CDR3 extends over 16 amino acids. Trimming stripped 3 bases from V and 4 bases from J, with 17 bases between. In DNA form, the CDR3 reads TGTGCCATCAGTGAATGGCTAGCCGGTGGGGCAGATACGCAGTATTTT. This gives the protein CAISEWLAGGADTQYF.

The rearrangement uses TRBV27 and TRBJ2-7; 8 positions match TRBD1. CDR3 length equals 15 residues. V gave up 2 bases and J gave up 2 bases; unmatched junction bases: 5. The germline gives CDR1 MNHEY, CDR2 SMNVEV (reference sequence). CDR3 nucleotides: TGTGCCAGCAGTTTAGGACAGGGATTACCCTACGAGCAGTACTTC. It specifies CASSLGQGLPYEQYF.

This clone was counted only a few times. The rearrangement links TRBV4-3 to TRBJ2-3, with 7 bases fitting TRBD2. The V and J ends lost 0 bases and 4 bases, in that order; junction bases with no gene match: 7. Looked up from germline, CDR1 is LGHNA and CDR2 is YSLEER. The CDR3 spans 16 residues. The CDR3, as DNA: TGCGCCAGCAGCCAAGATCCCAGGGAGGGAGCAGATACGCAGTATTTT. Translation gives CASSQDPREGADTQYF.

The rearrangement links TRBV28 to TRBJ1-5; no clear D gene. Looked up from germline, CDR1 is MDHEN and CDR2 is SYDVKM. CDR3 length equals 13 residues. The V end lost 9 bases, the J end lost 6 bases, and 15 bases lay between the germline ends. The CDR3 sequence: CASLSFPGQPQHF. Written as DNA, the CDR3 is TGTGCCAGTCTATCGTTCCCGGGTCAGCCCCAGCATTTT.

The J gene is TRBJ1-5, the V gene TRBV30; D not certain. This CDR3 comprises 13 residues. CDR1 is GTSNPN and CDR2 is SVGIG in the germline V gene (reference sequence). V lost 4 bases, J lost 0 bases, and 7 bases lay in between. The CDR3 region has the DNA TGTGCCTGGAATTCAGTTAGCAATCAGCCCCAGCATTTT. Translated: CAWNSVSNQPQHF.

The chain is built from TRBV28 and TRBJ2-3; TRBD2 might be the D (5 bases). CDR1 and CDR2 from the germline V gene are MDHEN and SYDVKM. V lost 5 bases and J 4 bases, leaving 10 bases between the germline ends. CDR3 length: 13 residues. CDR3: CASSVTSPDTQYF. CDR3 coding DNA: TGTGCCAGCAGTGTTACTAGTCCAGATACGCAGTATTTT.

The V call is TRBV7-6, the J call TRBJ2-2, with a tentative D call TRBD2 (7 bases). The germline gives CDR1 SGHVS, CDR2 FNYEAQ. V was shortened by 5 bases and J by 4 bases, with 14 bases between the two germline ends. The CDR3 runs 15 residues. The CDR3: CASSQGGVSTGELFF. CDR3 nucleotides: TGTGCCAGCAGCCAAGGGGGGGTGAGCACCGGGGAGCTGTTTTTT.

The chain employs TRBV18 and TRBJ1-1; no definite D call. V lost 3 bases and J lost 2, with 10 bases in between. Looked up from germline, CDR1 is KGHSH and CDR2 is LQKENI. The CDR3 extends over 14 amino acids. CDR3 protein: CASSPGVQNTEAFF. The CDR3 DNA follows: TGTGCCAGCTCACCGGGAGTCCAAAACACTGAAGCTTTCTTT.

The gene calls are TRBV2 and TRBJ2-7, with D hard to call. V dropped 8 bases and J dropped 2 bases, with 4 bases sitting between them. CDR1 and CDR2 from the germline V gene are SNHLY and FYNNEI. CDR3 length equals 10 residues. CDR3 coding DNA: TGTGCCAGCGGCCCCTACGAGCAGTACTTC. Amino acids: CASGPYEQYF.

V and J are TRBV27 and TRBJ2-1; a possible D gene is TRBD1 (6 bases). The germline V and J ends were trimmed by 3 bases and 7 bases, with 10 bases remaining between them. This CDR3 is built from 13 residues. The germline CDR1 and CDR2 sequences are MNHEY and SMNVEV (reference sequence). The CDR3 sequence: CASSFLRGNEQFF. For the CDR3, the DNA is TGTGCCAGCAGTTTCCTCAGGGGTAATGAGCAGTTCTTC.

This clone was picked up a small number of times. The V and J genes are TRBV6-5 and TRBJ2-5; 8 nucleotides match TRBD1. CDR3 length: 13 amino acids. Trimming took 6 bases from V and 4 from J; bases not matched to a gene: 4. Germline CDR1 is MNHEY and CDR2 is SVGAGI. CDR3 sequence reads: CASRRQGRETQYF. In DNA, the CDR3 is TGTGCCAGCAGGCGACAGGGGCGAGAGACCCAGTACTTC.

This clone was recorded only once. The V call is TRBV6-1, the J call TRBJ1-2; TRBD1 aligns across 10 bases. The CDR3 totals 13 residues. The ends lost 6 bases at V and 7 bases at J; junction bases unmatched: 5. Germline CDR1 and CDR2: MNHNS and SASEGT. CDR3 sequence: CASRRTGGSGYTF. The CDR3 region has the DNA TGTGCCAGCAGACGGACAGGGGGGTCTGGCTACACCTTC.

CDR3 coding DNA: TGTGCCAGCAGTTTAGGCCTAGCGGTCTCCTACGAGCAGTACTTC. This sequence encodes CASSLGLAVSYEQYF. J is TRBJ2-7 and V is TRBV28; 7 bases are a match to TRBD2. V lost 2 bases, J lost 0 bases, and 4 bases stayed unmatched. CDR1 is MDHEN and CDR2 is SYDVKM in the germline V gene. The CDR3 is 15 amino acids.

The rearrangement links TRBV7-3 to TRBJ2-1, with TRBD2 matching 8 bases. Looked up from germline, CDR1 is SGHTA and CDR2 is FQGTGA. The CDR3 length is 14 residues. V dropped 6 bases and J dropped 6; count of bases not matched to a gene: 7. The CDR3 DNA reads as TGTGCCAGCAGTCTATCTGGGACTAGCAATGAGCAGTTCTTC. Translation: CASSLSGTSNEQFF.

The chain couples TRBV6-1 to TRBJ2-7; TRBD2 matches at 9 bases. The CDR3 has 16 amino acids. V lost 4 bases and J lost 2; bases outside the gene matches: 9. Germline CDR1 and CDR2: MNHNS and SASEGT. This CDR3 reads CASSADHSGGAYEQYF. The CDR3 region has the DNA TGTGCCAGCAGTGCGGACCATAGCGGGGGAGCCTACGAGCAGTACTTC.

This clone was seen a few times. The J gene is TRBJ2-7, the V gene TRBV4-1; 9 nucleotides line up with TRBD1. Losses at the gene ends were 0 bases for V and 4 bases for J; bases not matched to a gene: 13. The CDR3 consists of 18 residues. Per germline, CDR1 MGHRA and CDR2 YSYEKL. The CDR3 protein is CASSQDNSEDRGTYEQYF. CDR3 nucleotides: TGCGCCAGCAGCCAAGACAACAGTGAGGACAGGGGCACGTACGAGCAGTACTTC.

CDR3 sequence: CASNGAQGGYTF. CDR3 in DNA: TGTGCCAGCAATGGCGCTCAGGGTGGCTACACCTTC. V gene TRBV2 combines with J gene TRBJ1-2; perhaps TRBD1 as D (5 bases). V lost 7 bases, J lost 7 bases, and 13 bases lay in between. Germline V gene lookup returns CDR1 SNHLY and CDR2 FYNNEI. CDR3 size: 12 residues.

The chain is built from TRBV18 and TRBJ1-2; D not resolved. The CDR3 contains 16 residues. Looked up from germline, CDR1 is KGHSH and CDR2 is LQKENI. Trimming removed 1 base at V and 0 bases at J, with 12 bases between. For the CDR3, the DNA is TGTGCCAGCTCACCACGAACAGAACTCACTAACTATGGCTACACCTTC. Its protein is CASSPRTELTNYGYTF.

The chain uses TRBV18 and TRBJ1-1, with D hard to call. V lost 1 base and J lost 7, with 10 bases in between. CDR1 is KGHSH, CDR2 LQKENI, per germline. The CDR3 consists of 13 residues. CDR3 nucleotide sequence: TGTGCCAGCTCACCACGGCAGGCAAATGAAGCTTTCTTT. Translating gives CASSPRQANEAFF. The whole variable domain, filled in from reference TRBV18 and TRBJ1-1, reads NAGVMQNPRHLVRRRGQEARLRCSPMKGHSHVYWYRQLPEEGLKFMVYLQKENIIDESGMPKERFSAEFPKEGPSILRIQQVVRGDSAAYFCASSPRQANEAFFGQGTRLTVV.

The CDR3 spells CASGQGNEQYF. The CDR3 DNA reads TGTGCCAGCGGACAGGGGAACGAGCAGTACTTC. The chain links TRBV6-5 to TRBJ2-7, with 9 nucleotides matching TRBD1. The CDR3 has 11 amino acids. In germline, CDR1 is MNHEY, CDR2 SVGAGI. V was pared by 8 bases and J by 5 bases, with 1 base of the junction left unmatched.

V usage is TRBV2 and J usage is TRBJ2-2, with a weak D call TRBD2 (6 bases). Germline-derived CDR1 and CDR2 are SNHLY and FYNNEI. This CDR3 has 14 amino acids. The V end was cut by 11 bases, the J end by 8 bases, with 21 bases between. CDR3 in amino acids: CAANRGGRLGELFF. In DNA, the CDR3 is TGTGCCGCCAATAGAGGTGGGAGGCTTGGGGAGCTGTTTTTT.